The entry below gives a single T cell receptor beta chain sequence along with its context. Its specificity is not known. This sample is part of a study of T cell repertoires in cytomegalovirus infection. Overall study: HLA-B-restricted CMV epitopes that are well studied were used alongside recently identified HLA-C-restricted ones. The public TCR beta signatures pointed to both CMV infection and matching HLA type.

Study-wide points: HLA-C-restricted CMV-specific TCR beta clonotypes were dominant in the ex vivo response. The cumulative frequency of public TCR beta families distinguished individuals who carried CMV together with the relevant HLA.

The CDR3 runs 13 residues. Germline V gene sequence: CDR1 SGHAT, CDR2 FQNNGV. The ends were cut back, 1 base at V and 8 bases at J, with 11 bases in the middle. MiXCR was run by TCRdb on the reads, yielding one entry per CDR3 protein. The table has approximately 100,000 distinct CDR3 sequences, roughly 39% seen once. The chain uses TRBV11-2 and TRBJ1-2, with D uncertain. This specimen was CD8+ T cells from cultured PBMCs, taken from culture after CMV antigen stimulation. This clonotype was obtained from a human donor in good health (CMV status not recorded). Some clones in this sample may be carry-over from other donors' samples. CDR3 bases: TGTGCCAGCAGCTTAGGGGAGGGCCTGGGCTACACCTTC. Protein product: CASSLGEGLGYTF.